The 17 T cell receptor beta chains below were found in one sample sequenced in a study of T cells in Graves' hyperthyroidism and ophthalmopathy. Regions amplified from RNA transcripts were the TCR beta CDR3 regions. TCR CDR3 underwent first-round RT-PCR with the HTBI primer set. TCRdb re-called the multiplex PCR reads with MiXCR, one entry per CDR3 protein. The repertoire includes 500,000 to 600,000 distinct CDR3 sequences, 40% to 55% of them detected once, and 19% sits in the top ten. Sequenced: peripheral blood or thyroid tissue (not recorded which). These receptors all come from an adult woman with Graves' disease, either hyperthyroidism or ophthalmopathy (not recorded which).

The chain employs TRBV6-5 and TRBJ2-5; D may be TRBD1 or TRBD2 (6 bases each). V lost 0 bases and J lost 3, with 14 bases in between. This CDR3 is built from 16 residues. CDR1 and CDR2 (germline): MNHEY, SVGAGI. CDR3 amino acids: CASSYSSRGGKETQYF. In DNA form, the CDR3 reads TGTGCCAGCAGTTACTCGAGCAGGGGCGGGAAAGAGACCCAGTACTTC.

The V call is TRBV20-1, the J call TRBJ2-1; 7 nucleotides align to TRBD2. The CDR3 is 15 amino acids. Germline V lookup: CDR1 DFQATT, CDR2 SNEGSKA (reference sequence). The V and J ends lost 3 bases and 8 bases, in that order; junction bases with no gene match: 13. The CDR3 sequence is CSARSGIWTGDEQFF. The CDR3 DNA sequence: TGCAGTGCTAGGAGCGGGATCTGGACCGGGGATGAGCAGTTCTTC.

This clonotype was picked up many times. The V call is TRBV4-1, the J call TRBJ2-7, with 7 bases identical to TRBD1. The length of the CDR3 is 15 residues. Trimming cost V 5 bases and J 3 bases; bases outside gene matches: 10. Germline V gene sequence: CDR1 MGHRA, CDR2 YSYEKL. For the CDR3, the DNA is TGCGCCAGCAGCTCTCGACAGGGTGAGAACTACGAGCAGTACTTC. Translation: CASSSRQGENYEQYF.

For this clonotype: A read error may be the cause here, since a much bigger clone is one base away. It is likely a read error, because the conserved phenylalanine at the end of the CDR3 is missing. The chain employs TRBV6-4 and TRBJ2-1; 12 bases map to TRBD1. Germline V gives CDR1 MRHNA, CDR2 SNTAGT. The V gene end was trimmed by 2 bases and the J gene end by 5 bases; junction bases not matched to a gene: 1. This CDR3 region has 15 residues. CDR3 coding DNA: TGTGCCAGCAGTGACGGGACAGGGGGCCACAATGAGCAGTTCCTC. This gives the protein CASSDGTGGHNEQFL.

This clonotype came up many times. The chain recombines TRBV5-1 with TRBJ2-5; D is ambiguous. The CDR3 is 13 residues long. Looked up from germline, CDR1 is SGHRS and CDR2 is YFSETQ. The V gene lost 5 bases and the J gene lost 0 bases, with 8 bases spanning the gap. CDR3 amino acids: CASSRENQETQYF. The CDR3 DNA sequence: TGCGCCAGCAGTCGTGAGAACCAAGAGACCCAGTACTTC.

This clonotype was recorded at least ten times. The V gene is TRBV25-1, the J gene TRBJ2-7; 7 positions agree with TRBD1. The CDR3 has 14 residues. In germline, CDR1 is MGHDK, CDR2 SYGVNS. After removal of 3 bases from V and 3 bases from J, the junction contained 5 bases not matched to a gene. The chain's CDR3 is CASSDPGTDYEQYF. CDR3 sequence (DNA): TGTGCCAGCAGTGACCCCGGGACAGACTACGAGCAGTACTTC.

The rearrangement uses TRBV20-1 and TRBJ1-6; D not resolved. V shed 0 bases and J shed 9 bases, with 9 bases lying between them. This CDR3 has 13 residues. Germline V gene lookup returns CDR1 DFQATT and CDR2 SNEGSKA (reference sequence). CDR3 bases: TGCAGTGCTAGAGAGAATTGGGGTTCACCCCTCCACTTT. It translates to CSARENWGSPLHF.

This clonotype was counted at least ten times. V and J are TRBV5-1 and TRBJ1-3; 8 nucleotides align to TRBD1. Germline values: CDR1 SGHRS, CDR2 YFSETQ. The V gene end was trimmed by 2 bases and the J gene end by 9 bases; junction bases not matched to a gene: 4. The CDR3 consists of 13 residues. The CDR3, as DNA: TGCGCCAGCAGCTTTGGACAGGGTGGCACCATATATTTT. This codes for CASSFGQGGTIYF.

This clonotype was observed many times. The junction departs from germline at one end; a sequencing error may be responsible. The CDR3 bases are TGTGCCAGCAGCTTCTGGGGCGGGACAATCCTCTTC. Its protein is CASSFWGGTILF. The chain combines TRBV5-4 with TRBJ2-7; D may be TRBD1 or TRBD2 (6 bases each). This CDR3 spans 12 amino acids. Germline V gives CDR1 SGHNT, CDR2 YYREEE (reference sequence).

In nucleotides, the CDR3 is TGTGCCACCCAAGACCTAGCGGGAGGGTCCTACGAGCAGTACTTC. As protein: CATQDLAGGSYEQYF. J is TRBJ2-7 and V is TRBV15; 12 nucleotides match TRBD2. The CDR3 extends over 15 amino acids. The V and J ends lost 8 bases and 1 base, in that order; junction bases with no gene match: 6. Germline V gene sequence: CDR1 LNHNV, CDR2 YYDKDF (reference sequence).

The sample holds many counts of this clonotype. The gene calls are TRBV11-2 and TRBJ1-2; no firm D call. The V end lost 0 bases, the J end lost 4 bases, and 6 bases lay between the germline ends. Per the germline V gene, CDR1 is SGHAT and CDR2 is FQNNGV. The CDR3 consists of 13 residues. The CDR3 spells CASSLEDLYGYTF. DNA for the CDR3: TGTGCCAGCAGCTTAGAGGACCTCTATGGCTACACCTTC.

This clonotype was seen ten or more times. This chain connects TRBV20-1 to TRBJ1-5; the D is unclear. This CDR3 is built from 14 residues. Germline V gene sequence: CDR1 DFQATT, CDR2 SNEGSKA (reference sequence). Trimming stripped 0 bases from V and 4 bases from J, with 10 bases between. CDR3 nucleotides: TGCAGTGCTAGAGACGGACGGCGGAATCAGCCCCAGCATTTT. It translates to CSARDGRRNQPQHF.

The rearrangement uses TRBV2 and TRBJ1-3; tentatively, D is TRBD1 (6 bases). Germline V gives CDR1 SNHLY, CDR2 FYNNEI. Trimming took 11 bases from V and 7 from J, leaving 15 bases between them. The CDR3 is 12 residues long. CDR3 coding DNA: TGTGCCGGTCGGGACATGCGGAACACCATATATTTT. It encodes CAGRDMRNTIYF.

The V and J genes are TRBV7-3 and TRBJ2-3, with D perhaps matching TRBD2 (6 bases). V lost 5 bases and J lost 4, with 13 bases in between. This CDR3 spans 14 amino acids. The germline V gene encodes CDR1 SGHTA and CDR2 FQGTGA. The CDR3 DNA follows: TGTGCCAGCAGCGTCCTCGGGAGCCCAGATACGCAGTATTTT. Amino acids: CASSVLGSPDTQYF.

The genes are TRBV25-1 and TRBJ2-5; a possible D gene is TRBD2 (5 bases). The V gene's germline CDR1 is MGHDK and CDR2 SYGVNS. The CDR3 consists of 12 residues. With 8 bases removed from V and 5 bases from J, the gap between germline ends came to 12 bases. The CDR3, as DNA: TGTGCCAGCGTTGAGGGCGGTGAGACCCAGTACTTC. Protein sequence: CASVEGGETQYF.

CDR3 sequence (DNA): TGCGCCAGTGCTCTATACAGCGGGAGCCCCTACGAGCAGTACTTC. Its translation is CASALYSGSPYEQYF. The gene calls are TRBV5-1 and TRBJ2-7, with 8 bases that match TRBD2. The ends lost 8 bases at V and 2 bases at J; junction bases unmatched: 12. Germline V CDR1 and CDR2: SGHRS, YFSETQ. This CDR3 is built from 15 residues.

The genes are TRBV20-1 and TRBJ1-5; D call uncertain. The V gene lost 3 bases and the J gene lost 8 bases, with 2 bases spanning the gap. Germline V gene sequence: CDR1 DFQATT, CDR2 SNEGSKA (reference sequence). The CDR3 has 9 amino acids. The CDR3 here is CSASKPQHF. DNA for the CDR3: TGCAGTGCTAGTAAGCCCCAGCATTTT.